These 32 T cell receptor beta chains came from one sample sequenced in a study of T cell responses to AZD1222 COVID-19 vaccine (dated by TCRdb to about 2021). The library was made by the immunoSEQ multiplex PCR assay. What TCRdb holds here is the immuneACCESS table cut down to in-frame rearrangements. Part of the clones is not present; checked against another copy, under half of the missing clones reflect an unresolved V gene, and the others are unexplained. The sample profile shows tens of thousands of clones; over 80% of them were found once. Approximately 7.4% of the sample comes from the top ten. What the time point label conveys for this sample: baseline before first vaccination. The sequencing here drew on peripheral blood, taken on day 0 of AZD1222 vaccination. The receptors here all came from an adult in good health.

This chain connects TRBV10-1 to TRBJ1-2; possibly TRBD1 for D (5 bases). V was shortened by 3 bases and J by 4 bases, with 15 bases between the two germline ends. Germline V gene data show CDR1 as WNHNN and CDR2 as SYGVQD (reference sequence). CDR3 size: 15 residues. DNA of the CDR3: TGCGCCAGCAGTGACGACAAAGGGGAACCCTATGGCTACACCTTC. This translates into CASSDDKGEPYGYTF.

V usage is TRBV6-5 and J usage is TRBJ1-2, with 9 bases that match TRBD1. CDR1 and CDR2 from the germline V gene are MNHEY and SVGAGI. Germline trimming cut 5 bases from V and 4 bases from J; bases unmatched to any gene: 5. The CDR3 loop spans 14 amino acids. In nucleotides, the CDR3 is TGTGCCAGCAGTACTCGGACAGGGGCCTATGGCTACACCTTC. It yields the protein CASSTRTGAYGYTF.

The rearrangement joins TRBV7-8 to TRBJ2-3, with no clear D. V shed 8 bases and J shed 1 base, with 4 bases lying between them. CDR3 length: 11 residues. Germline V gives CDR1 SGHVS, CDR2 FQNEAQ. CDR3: CASGRTDTQYF. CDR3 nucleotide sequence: TGTGCCAGCGGCCGCACAGATACGCAGTATTTT.

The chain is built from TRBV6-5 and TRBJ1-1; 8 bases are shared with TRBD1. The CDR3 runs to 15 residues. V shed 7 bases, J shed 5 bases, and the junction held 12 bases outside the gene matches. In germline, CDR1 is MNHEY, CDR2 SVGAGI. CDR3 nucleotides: TGTGCCAGCACCTCCAGGACAGGGAGTGGGACTGAAGCTTTCTTT. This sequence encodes CASTSRTGSGTEAFF.

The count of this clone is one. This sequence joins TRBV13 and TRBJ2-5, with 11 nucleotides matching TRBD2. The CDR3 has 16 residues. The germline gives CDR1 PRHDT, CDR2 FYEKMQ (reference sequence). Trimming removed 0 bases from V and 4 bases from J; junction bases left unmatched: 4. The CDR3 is CASSLGTSGERETQYF. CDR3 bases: TGTGCCAGCAGCTTAGGGACTAGCGGGGAAAGAGAGACCCAGTACTTC. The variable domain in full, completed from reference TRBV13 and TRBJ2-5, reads AAGVIQSPRHLIKEKRETATLKCYPIPRHDTVYWYQQGPGQDPQFLISFYEKMQSDKGSIPDRFSAQQFSDYHSELNMSSLELGDSALYFCASSLGTSGERETQYFGPGTRLLVL.

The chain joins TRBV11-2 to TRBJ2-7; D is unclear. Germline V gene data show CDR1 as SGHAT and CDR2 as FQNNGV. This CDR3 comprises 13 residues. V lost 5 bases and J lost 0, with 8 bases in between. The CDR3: CASSGQLSYEQYF. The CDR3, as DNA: TGTGCCAGCAGCGGGCAGCTCTCCTACGAGCAGTACTTC.

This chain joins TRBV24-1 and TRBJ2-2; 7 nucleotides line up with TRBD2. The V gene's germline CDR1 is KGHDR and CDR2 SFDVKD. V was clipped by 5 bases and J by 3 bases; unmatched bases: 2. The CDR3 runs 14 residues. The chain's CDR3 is CATSAAGDTGELFF. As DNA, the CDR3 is TGTGCCACCAGTGCGGCGGGAGACACCGGGGAGCTGTTTTTT.

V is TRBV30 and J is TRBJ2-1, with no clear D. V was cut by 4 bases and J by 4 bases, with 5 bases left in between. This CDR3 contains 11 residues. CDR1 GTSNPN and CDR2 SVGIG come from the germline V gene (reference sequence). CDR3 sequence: CAWKGYNEQFF. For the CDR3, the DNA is TGTGCCTGGAAAGGGTACAATGAGCAGTTCTTC.

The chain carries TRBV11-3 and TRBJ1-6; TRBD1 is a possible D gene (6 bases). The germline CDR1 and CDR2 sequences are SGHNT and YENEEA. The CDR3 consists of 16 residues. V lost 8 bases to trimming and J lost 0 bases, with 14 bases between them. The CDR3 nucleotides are TGTGCCAGCCCCAGACAGGACCTCTCCTATAATTCACCCCTCCACTTT. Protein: CASPRQDLSYNSPLHF.

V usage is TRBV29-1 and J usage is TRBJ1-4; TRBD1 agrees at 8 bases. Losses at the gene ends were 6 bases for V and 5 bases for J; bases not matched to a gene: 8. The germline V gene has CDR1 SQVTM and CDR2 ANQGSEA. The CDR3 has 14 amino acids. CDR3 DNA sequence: TGCAGCGTGGCCGGGACAGGCAGAAATGAAAAACTGTTTTTT. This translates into CSVAGTGRNEKLFF.

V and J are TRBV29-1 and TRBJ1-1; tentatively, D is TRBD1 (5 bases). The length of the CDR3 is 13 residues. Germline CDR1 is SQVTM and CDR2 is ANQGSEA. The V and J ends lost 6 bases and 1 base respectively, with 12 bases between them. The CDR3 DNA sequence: TGCAGCGTACGGGGCCTCCCGAACACTGAAGCTTTCTTT. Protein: CSVRGLPNTEAFF.

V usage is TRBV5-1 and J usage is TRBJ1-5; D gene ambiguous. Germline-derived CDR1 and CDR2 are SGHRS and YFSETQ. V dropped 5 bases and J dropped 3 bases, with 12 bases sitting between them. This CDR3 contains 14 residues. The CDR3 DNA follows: TGCGCCAGCAGTTCCGGGGTTGACAATCAGCCCCAGCATTTT. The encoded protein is CASSSGVDNQPQHF.

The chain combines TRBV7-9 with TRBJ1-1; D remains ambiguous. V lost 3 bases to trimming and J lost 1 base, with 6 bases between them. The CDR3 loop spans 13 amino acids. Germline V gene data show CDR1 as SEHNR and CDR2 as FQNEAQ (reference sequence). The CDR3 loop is CASSFDGNTEAFF. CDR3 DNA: TGTGCCAGCAGCTTCGACGGGAACACTGAAGCTTTCTTT.

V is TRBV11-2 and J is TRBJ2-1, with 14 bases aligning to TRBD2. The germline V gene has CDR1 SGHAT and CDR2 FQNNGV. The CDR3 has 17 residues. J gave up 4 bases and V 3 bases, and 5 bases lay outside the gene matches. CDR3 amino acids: CASSFRLAGGPYNEQFF. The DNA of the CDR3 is TGTGCCAGCAGCTTCCGACTAGCGGGGGGGCCTTACAATGAGCAGTTCTTC.

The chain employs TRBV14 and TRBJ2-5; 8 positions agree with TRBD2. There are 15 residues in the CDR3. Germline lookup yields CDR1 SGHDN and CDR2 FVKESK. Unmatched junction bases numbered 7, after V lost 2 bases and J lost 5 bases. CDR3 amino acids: CASSQITGGRETQYF. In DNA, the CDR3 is TGTGCCAGCAGCCAAATTACGGGGGGGCGCGAGACCCAGTACTTC.

For the CDR3, the DNA is TGTGCCAGCAGCCACCGTGGTCGGAACTCGGCCATACCGCGGGAGCTGTTTTTT. Residues: CASSHRGRNSAIPRELFF. J is TRBJ2-2 and V is TRBV4-2; D not certain. Deletions cut 3 bases from V and 9 bases from J, with 26 bases between. Looked up from germline, CDR1 is LGHNA and CDR2 is YNFKEQ. The CDR3 has 18 amino acids.

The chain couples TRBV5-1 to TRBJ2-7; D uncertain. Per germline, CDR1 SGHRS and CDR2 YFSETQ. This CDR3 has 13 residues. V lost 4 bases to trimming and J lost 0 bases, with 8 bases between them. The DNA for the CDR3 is TGCGCCAGCAGCGACGGAAACTCCTACGAGCAGTACTTC. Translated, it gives CASSDGNSYEQYF.

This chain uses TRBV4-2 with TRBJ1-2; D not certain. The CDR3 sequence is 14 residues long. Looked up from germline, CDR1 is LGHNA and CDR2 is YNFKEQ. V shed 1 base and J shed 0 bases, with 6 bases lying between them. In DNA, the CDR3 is TGTGCCAGCAGCCAAGTCGGCTCTAACTATGGCTACACCTTC. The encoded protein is CASSQVGSNYGYTF.

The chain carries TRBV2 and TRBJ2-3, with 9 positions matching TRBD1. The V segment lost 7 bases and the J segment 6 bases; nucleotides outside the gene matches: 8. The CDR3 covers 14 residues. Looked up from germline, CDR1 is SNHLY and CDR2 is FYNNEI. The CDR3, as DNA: TGTGCCAGCACTCGACAGGGGGTGTCGGATACGCAGTATTTT. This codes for CASTRQGVSDTQYF.

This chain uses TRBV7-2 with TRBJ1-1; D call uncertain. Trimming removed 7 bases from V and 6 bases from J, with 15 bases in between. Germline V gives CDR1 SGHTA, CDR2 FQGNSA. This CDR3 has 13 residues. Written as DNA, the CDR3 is TGTGCCAGCAAGGAGCACTTGCAATCTGAAGCTTTCTTT. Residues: CASKEHLQSEAFF.

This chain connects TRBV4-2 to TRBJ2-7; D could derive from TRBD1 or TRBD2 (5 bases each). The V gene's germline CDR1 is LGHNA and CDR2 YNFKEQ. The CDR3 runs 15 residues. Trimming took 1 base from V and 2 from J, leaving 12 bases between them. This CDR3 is CASSQVGVSAYEQYF. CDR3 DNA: TGTGCCAGCAGCCAAGTGGGGGTCAGCGCCTACGAGCAGTACTTC.

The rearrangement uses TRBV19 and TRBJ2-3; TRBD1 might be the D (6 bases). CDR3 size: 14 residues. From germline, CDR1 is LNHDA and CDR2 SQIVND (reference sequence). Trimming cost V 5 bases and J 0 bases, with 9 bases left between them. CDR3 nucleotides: TGTGCCAGTAGTGAACAGGGCAGCACAGATACGCAGTATTTT. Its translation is CASSEQGSTDTQYF.

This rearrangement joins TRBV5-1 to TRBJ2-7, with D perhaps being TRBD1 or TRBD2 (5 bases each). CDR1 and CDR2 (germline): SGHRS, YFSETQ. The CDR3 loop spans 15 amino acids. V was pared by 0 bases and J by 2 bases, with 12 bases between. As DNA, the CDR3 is TGCGCCAGCAGCTTGGGCGCCCCGGGGCCCTACGAGCAGTACTTC. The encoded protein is CASSLGAPGPYEQYF.

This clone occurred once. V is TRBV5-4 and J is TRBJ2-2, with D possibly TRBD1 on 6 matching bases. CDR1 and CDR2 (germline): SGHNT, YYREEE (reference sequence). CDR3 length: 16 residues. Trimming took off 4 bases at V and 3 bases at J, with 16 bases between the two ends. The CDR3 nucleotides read TGTGCCAGCAGCCCCGGACAGCAAGGGTACACCGGGGAGCTGTTTTTT. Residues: CASSPGQQGYTGELFF.

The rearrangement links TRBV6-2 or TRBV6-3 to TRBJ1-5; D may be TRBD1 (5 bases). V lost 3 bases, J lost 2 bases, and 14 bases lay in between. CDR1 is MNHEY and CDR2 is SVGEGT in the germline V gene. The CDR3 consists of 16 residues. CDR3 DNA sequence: TGTGCCAGCAGTTATGGTTGGGGCGTCGGCAATCAGCCCCAGCATTTT. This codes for CASSYGWGVGNQPQHF.

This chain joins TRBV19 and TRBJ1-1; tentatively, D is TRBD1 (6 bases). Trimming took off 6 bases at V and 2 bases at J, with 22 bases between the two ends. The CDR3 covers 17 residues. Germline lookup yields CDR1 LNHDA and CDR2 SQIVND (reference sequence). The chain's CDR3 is CASRWGQGLSLNTEAFF. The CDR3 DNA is TGTGCCAGTAGATGGGGGCAGGGCTTGTCGTTAAACACTGAAGCTTTCTTT.

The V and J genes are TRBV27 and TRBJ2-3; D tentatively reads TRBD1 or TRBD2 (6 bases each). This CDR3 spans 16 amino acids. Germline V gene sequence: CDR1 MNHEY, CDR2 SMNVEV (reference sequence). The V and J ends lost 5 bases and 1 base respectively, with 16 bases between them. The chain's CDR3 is CASSGLGGLRTDTQYF. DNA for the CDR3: TGTGCCAGCAGTGGGCTAGGGGGACTTCGCACAGATACGCAGTATTTT.

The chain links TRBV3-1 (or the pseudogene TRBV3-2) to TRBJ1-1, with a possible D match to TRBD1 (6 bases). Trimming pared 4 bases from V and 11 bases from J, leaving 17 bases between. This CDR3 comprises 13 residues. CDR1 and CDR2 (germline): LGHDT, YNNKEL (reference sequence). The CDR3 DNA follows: TGTGCCAGCAGCCCTCGAGGAACAGGGTTGGCTTTCTTT. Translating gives CASSPRGTGLAFF.

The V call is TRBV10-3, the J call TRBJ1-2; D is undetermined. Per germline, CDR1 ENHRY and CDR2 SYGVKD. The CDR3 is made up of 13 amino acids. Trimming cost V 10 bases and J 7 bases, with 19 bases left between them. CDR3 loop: CASRAPRKSGYTF. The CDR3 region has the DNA TGTGCCAGCCGGGCTCCGAGGAAGAGTGGCTACACCTTC.

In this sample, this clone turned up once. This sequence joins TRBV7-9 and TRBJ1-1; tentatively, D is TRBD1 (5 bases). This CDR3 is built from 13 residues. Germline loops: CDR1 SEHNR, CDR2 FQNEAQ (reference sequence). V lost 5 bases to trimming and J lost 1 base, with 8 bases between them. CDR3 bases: TGTGCCAGCAGCCCGGGACCGAACACTGAAGCTTTCTTT. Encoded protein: CASSPGPNTEAFF.

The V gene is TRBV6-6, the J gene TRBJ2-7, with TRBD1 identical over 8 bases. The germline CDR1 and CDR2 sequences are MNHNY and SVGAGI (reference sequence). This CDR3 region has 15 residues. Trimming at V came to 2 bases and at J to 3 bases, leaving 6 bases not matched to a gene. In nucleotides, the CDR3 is TGTGCCAGCAGTTACGCCAACAGGGGGGTCTACGAGCAGTACTTC. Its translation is CASSYANRGVYEQYF.

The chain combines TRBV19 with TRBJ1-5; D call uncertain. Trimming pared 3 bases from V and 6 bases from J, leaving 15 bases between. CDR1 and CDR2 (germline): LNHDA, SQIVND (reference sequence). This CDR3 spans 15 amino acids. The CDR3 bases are TGTGCCAGTAGTATGGTAGGGCGCGCCCCTCAGCCCCAGCATTTT. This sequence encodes CASSMVGRAPQPQHF.